This T cell receptor (beta chain) derives from a study of T cells in Graves' hyperthyroidism and ophthalmopathy. For the study at large: The blood sample was taken at first diagnosis, before treatment began.

RNA transcripts served as the template for amplifying TCR beta CDR3 regions. HTBI primers were the set used in a first-round RT-PCR of the TCR CDR3. TCRdb itself ran the multiplex PCR reads through MiXCR, one entry per CDR3 protein. Among fewer than 550,000 distinct CDR3 sequences, roughly 14% were seen once, and the ten largest hold 7.5% to 9%. General observations from the study: Among thyroid clonotypes expanded above 0.001, most also appeared in blood.

Patients were aged 18 to 65, had disease duration under 2 months, and had newly diagnosed hyperthyroidism. Trimming pared 8 bases from V and 4 bases from J, leaving 14 bases between. CDR1 MDHEN and CDR2 SYDVKM come from the germline V gene. CDR3 length equals 14 residues. In its sample, this clonotype was seen many times. The antigen is not known. Sequencing was performed on blood. The rearrangement links TRBV28 to TRBJ2-2; D remains ambiguous. The sequence was obtained from a woman under 30 with Graves' hyperthyroidism. CDR3 loop: CASAGPPGTGELFF. CDR3 DNA sequence: TGTGCCAGCGCCGGACCGCCGGGCACCGGGGAGCTGTTTTTT.